This T cell receptor (beta chain) was observed in a study of shared clonotypes between healthy human individuals. Germline V gives CDR1 SGHTA, CDR2 FQGNSA. The length of the CDR3 is 15 residues. With V trimmed by 1 base and J by 9 bases, 4 bases remained unmatched. Findings of the study overall: In having few donors, the study represented limited genetic and exposure-history diversity.

Original processing methods: Without quality scores, immunoSEQ junctional reads could not be filtered like full-length reads. Sequencing used immunoSEQ multiplex PCR; TCRdb keeps in-frame clones, though not all of them. Clone size and V and J calls were adopted from that table, with D and trimming inferred from the DNA. The sample lists 950,000 to 1,300,000 clones, about three quarters occurring once. This clone was found a few times. Its antigen is unidentified. The sequencing sample was made of memory CD4+ T cells sorted from blood. Sample subset: CD45RA-negative fraction. The chain recombines TRBV7-2 with TRBJ1-6; TRBD1 matches at 9 bases. The TCR was taken from a man aged 18-30 years in good health. The CDR3 nucleotides are TGTGCCAGCAGCTTAGATGGGACAGGGTCTTCACCCCTCCACTTT. This translates into CASSLDGTGSSPLHF. Variable domain in full (rest from reference TRBV7-2 and TRBJ1-6): GAGVSQSPSNKVTEKGKDVELRCDPISGHTALYWYRQSLGQGLEFLIYFQGNSAPDKSGLPSDRFSAERTGGSVSTLTIQRTQQEDSAVYLCASSLDGTGSSPLHFGNGTRLTVT.